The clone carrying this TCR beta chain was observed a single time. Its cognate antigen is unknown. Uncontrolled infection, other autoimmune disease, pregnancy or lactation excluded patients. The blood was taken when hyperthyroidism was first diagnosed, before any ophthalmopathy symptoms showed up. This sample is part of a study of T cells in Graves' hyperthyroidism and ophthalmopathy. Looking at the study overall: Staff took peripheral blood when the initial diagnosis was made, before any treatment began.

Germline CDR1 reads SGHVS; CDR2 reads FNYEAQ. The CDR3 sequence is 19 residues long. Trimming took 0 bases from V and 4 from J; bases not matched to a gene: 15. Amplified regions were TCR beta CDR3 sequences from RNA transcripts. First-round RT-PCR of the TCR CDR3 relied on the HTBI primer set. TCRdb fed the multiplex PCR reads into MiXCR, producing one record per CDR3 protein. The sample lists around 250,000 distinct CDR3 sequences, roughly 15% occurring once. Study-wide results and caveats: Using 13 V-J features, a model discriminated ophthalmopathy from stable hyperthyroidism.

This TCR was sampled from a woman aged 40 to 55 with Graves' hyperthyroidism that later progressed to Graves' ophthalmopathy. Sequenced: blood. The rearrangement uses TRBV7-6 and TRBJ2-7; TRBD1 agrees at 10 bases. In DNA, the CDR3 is TGTGCCAGCAGCTTAGCCGGAGGGACAGGGGCCGCGCACAGTTACGAGCAGTACTTC. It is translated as CASSLAGGTGAAHSYEQYF.